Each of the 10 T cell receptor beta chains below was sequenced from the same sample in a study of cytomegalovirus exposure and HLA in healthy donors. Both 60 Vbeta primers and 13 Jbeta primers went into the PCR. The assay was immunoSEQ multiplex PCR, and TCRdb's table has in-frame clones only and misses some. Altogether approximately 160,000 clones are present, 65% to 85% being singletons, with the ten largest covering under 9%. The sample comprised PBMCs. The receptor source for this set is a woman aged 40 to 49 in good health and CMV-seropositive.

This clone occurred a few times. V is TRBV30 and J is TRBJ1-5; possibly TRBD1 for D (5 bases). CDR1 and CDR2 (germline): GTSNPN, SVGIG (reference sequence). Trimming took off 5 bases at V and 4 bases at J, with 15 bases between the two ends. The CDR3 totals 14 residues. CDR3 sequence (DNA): TGTGCCTGGCGTCAGGGTTTTTCGAATCAGCCCCAGCATTTT. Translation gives CAWRQGFSNQPQHF. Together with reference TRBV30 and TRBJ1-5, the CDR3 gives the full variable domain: SQTIHQWPATLVQPVGSPLSLECTVEGTSNPNLYWYRQAAGRGLQLLFYSVGIGQISSEVPQNLSASRPQDRQFILSSKKLLLSDSGFYLCAWRQGFSNQPQHFGDGTRLSIL.

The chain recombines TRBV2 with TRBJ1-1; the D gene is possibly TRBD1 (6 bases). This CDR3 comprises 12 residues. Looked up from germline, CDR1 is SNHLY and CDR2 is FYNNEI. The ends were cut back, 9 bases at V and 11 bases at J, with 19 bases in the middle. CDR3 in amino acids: CASTKDRRFAFF. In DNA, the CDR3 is TGTGCCAGTACTAAAGACAGGCGGTTTGCTTTCTTT.

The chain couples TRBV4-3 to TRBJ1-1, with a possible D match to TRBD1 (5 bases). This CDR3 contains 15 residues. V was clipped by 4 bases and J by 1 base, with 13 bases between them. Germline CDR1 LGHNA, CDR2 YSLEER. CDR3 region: CASSLAWQGNTEAFF. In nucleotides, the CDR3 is TGCGCCAGCAGCCTCGCGTGGCAGGGGAACACTGAAGCTTTCTTT.

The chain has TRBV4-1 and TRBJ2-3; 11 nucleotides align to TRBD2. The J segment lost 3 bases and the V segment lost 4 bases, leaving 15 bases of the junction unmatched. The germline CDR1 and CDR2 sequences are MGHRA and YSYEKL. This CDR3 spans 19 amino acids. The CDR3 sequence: CASSLALTSGGSFTDTQYF. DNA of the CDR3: TGCGCCAGCAGCCTGGCCTTAACTAGCGGGGGTTCTTTTACAGATACGCAGTATTTT.

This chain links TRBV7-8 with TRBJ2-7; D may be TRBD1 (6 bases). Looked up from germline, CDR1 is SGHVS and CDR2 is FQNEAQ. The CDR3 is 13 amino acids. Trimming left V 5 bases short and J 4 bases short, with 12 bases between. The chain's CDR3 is CASSIEQGYEQYF. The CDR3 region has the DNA TGTGCCAGCAGCATAGAACAGGGATACGAGCAGTACTTC.

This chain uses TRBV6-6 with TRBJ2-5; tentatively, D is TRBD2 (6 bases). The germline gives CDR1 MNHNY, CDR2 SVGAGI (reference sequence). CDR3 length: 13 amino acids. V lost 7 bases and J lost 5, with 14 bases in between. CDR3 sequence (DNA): TGTGCCAGCACCCGTGGAGGGTTGGAGACCCAGTACTTC. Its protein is CASTRGGLETQYF.

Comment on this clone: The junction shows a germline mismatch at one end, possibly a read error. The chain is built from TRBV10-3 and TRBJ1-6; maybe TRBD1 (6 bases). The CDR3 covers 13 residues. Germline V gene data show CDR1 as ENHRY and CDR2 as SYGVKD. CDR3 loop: CAISEDRNSPPHF. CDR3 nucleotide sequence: TGTGCCATCAGTGAGGACAGGAATTCACCCCCCCACTTT.

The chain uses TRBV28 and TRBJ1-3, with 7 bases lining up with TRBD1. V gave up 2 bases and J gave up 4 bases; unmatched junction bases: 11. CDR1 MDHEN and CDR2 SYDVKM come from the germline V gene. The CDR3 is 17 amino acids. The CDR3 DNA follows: TGTGCCAGCAGTTTACTACAGGGGCTGGGGACCGGAAACACCATATATTTT. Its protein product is CASSLLQGLGTGNTIYF.

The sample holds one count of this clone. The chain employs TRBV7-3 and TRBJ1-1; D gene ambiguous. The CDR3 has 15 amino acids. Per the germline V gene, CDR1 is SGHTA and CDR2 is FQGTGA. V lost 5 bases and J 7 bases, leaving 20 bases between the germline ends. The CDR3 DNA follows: TGTGCCAGCAGCCCCACCCCAAGGGCCGGGGTTGAAGCTTTCTTT. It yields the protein CASSPTPRAGVEAFF.

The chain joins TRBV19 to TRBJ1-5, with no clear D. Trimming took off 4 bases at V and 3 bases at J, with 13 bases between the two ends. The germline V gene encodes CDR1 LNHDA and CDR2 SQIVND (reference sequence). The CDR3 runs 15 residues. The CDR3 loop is CASSRGRTNNQPQHF. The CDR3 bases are TGTGCCAGTAGTAGGGGTCGGACTAACAATCAGCCCCAGCATTTT.